This T cell receptor beta chain was profiled in a study of vaccination and CD4 T cells after COVID-19. Study information: Investigators stimulated cells with overlapping spike peptides drawn from SARS-CoV-2, HCoV-NL63, HCoV-OC43 and HCoV-229E.

Time point defined: late sampling 161 to 241 days after vaccination in a few convalescent patients. Treatment denoted: approximately 9-day PBMC culture with coronavirus spike peptide pools or control peptides (ViraFEST assay). The ViraFEST method relied on peptide pools to expand antigen-specific T cells, followed by TCR sequencing. An Oncomine TCR Beta short-read assay was used to sequence the DNA from cultured CD4+ T cells. From cultured CD4+ T cells, genomic DNA was extracted. One entry per CDR3 protein, called by TCRdb with MiXCR from the PCR reads. The data show about 23,000 distinct CDR3 sequences, around 46% seen once. Study results and limitations: Median SARS-CoV-2-reactive clonotype numbers went from 21 to 38; this increase was not significant.

Germline values: CDR1 SGHVS, CDR2 FQNEAQ. The ends lost 4 bases at V and 7 bases at J; junction bases unmatched: 11. The CDR3 totals 18 residues. Comment on this clonotype: Its specificity is unknown.

This material consisted of CD4+ T cells from blood, cultured in vitro, taken about 7 months after SARS-CoV-2 vaccination. The source of this sequence is a human donor who had recovered from COVID-19. The V gene is TRBV7-8, the J gene TRBJ2-1, with TRBD2 identical over 15 bases. The CDR3 DNA is TGTGCCAGCAGCTGGAACCCCGGGACTAGCGGGAGGAGGAATGAGCAGTTCTTC. Amino acids: CASSWNPGTSGRRNEQFF.